These 12 T cell receptor beta chains share one sample of origin, sequenced in a study of cytomegalovirus exposure and HLA in healthy donors. Primers included in the PCR were 60 Vbeta and 13 Jbeta primers. The assay was immunoSEQ multiplex PCR, and TCRdb's table has in-frame clones only and misses some. This specimen shows tens of thousands of clones; the ten leading clones hold 1.3% to 1.5%. Sequencing was performed on PBMCs. These receptors all come from a woman in her fifties or sixties in good health and CMV-seronegative.

This sequence joins TRBV5-4 and TRBJ1-2; 9 bases are a match to TRBD1. V lost 3 bases to trimming and J lost 5 bases; unmatched junction nucleotides: 8. The CDR3 is made up of 15 amino acids. Germline V CDR1 and CDR2: SGHNT, YYREEE (reference sequence). In DNA, the CDR3 is TGTGCCAGCAGCTCCTACAGGGGGCAGCAATATGGCTACACCTTC. Translation gives CASSSYRGQQYGYTF.

The gene calls are TRBV5-1 and TRBJ2-7; TRBD2 matches 10 bases. Germline V lookup: CDR1 SGHRS, CDR2 YFSETQ. This CDR3 contains 14 residues. The V gene end was trimmed by 0 bases and the J gene end by 4 bases; junction bases not matched to a gene: 1. In DNA form, the CDR3 reads TGCGCCAGCAGCTTGGGTAGCGGGAGGTACGAGCAGTACTTC. Amino acid sequence: CASSLGSGRYEQYF.

Notes on this clone: A read error may account for a junction end that differs from germline. This chain connects TRBV7-7 to TRBJ2-2; 8 bases match TRBD2. Germline V gene sequence: CDR1 SSHAT, CDR2 FNYEAQ (reference sequence). This CDR3 comprises 15 residues. The CDR3, as DNA: TGTGCTAGCAGCCCGGGACTAGTGGACATCGGGGAGCTGTTTTTT. Encoded protein: CASSPGLVDIGELFF.

The chain has TRBV4-2 and TRBJ2-2, with 9 bases fitting TRBD2. The CDR3 covers 17 residues. The V gene end was trimmed by 6 bases and the J gene end by 3 bases; junction bases not matched to a gene: 11. Germline V gene lookup returns CDR1 LGHNA and CDR2 YNFKEQ. DNA for the CDR3: TGTGCCAGCAGTTATTCTGCGGGAGGGTCATACACCGGGGAGCTGTTTTTT. It translates to CASSYSAGGSYTGELFF.

V gene TRBV7-2 combines with J gene TRBJ2-3; 10 nucleotides agree with TRBD2. Germline CDR1 reads SGHTA; CDR2 reads FQGNSA. The length of the CDR3 is 15 residues. V lost 5 bases, J lost 0 bases, and 2 bases stayed unmatched. Here the CDR3 reads CASSRAGGSTDTQYF. The CDR3 DNA reads TGTGCCAGCAGCCGAGCGGGAGGGAGCACAGATACGCAGTATTTT.

This chain links TRBV11-3 with TRBJ2-1, with D possibly TRBD2 on 5 matching bases. Germline V gene data show CDR1 as SGHNT and CDR2 as YENEEA. The CDR3 extends over 13 amino acids. The V end lost 1 base, the J end lost 9 bases, and 10 bases lay between the germline ends. CDR3 sequence reads: CASSLGERGEQFF. The CDR3, as DNA: TGTGCCAGCAGCTTAGGTGAACGGGGTGAGCAGTTCTTC. Full variable domain (rest looked up from reference TRBV11-3 and TRBJ2-1): EAGVVQSPRYKIIEKKQPVAFWCNPISGHNTLYWYLQNLGQGPELLIRYENEEAVDDSQLPKDRFSAERLKGVDSTLKIQPAELGDSAVYLCASSLGERGEQFFGPGTRLTVL.

The chain uses TRBV10-3 and TRBJ1-1; maybe TRBD1 (6 bases). Germline V gives CDR1 ENHRY, CDR2 SYGVKD. Trimming stripped 8 bases from V and 10 bases from J, with 17 bases between. This CDR3 spans 12 amino acids. The CDR3 DNA reads as TGTGCCATCCAGGACAGACCACATCCAGCTTTCTTT. This encodes CAIQDRPHPAFF.

The J gene is TRBJ2-1, the V gene TRBV7-2, with TRBD1 identical over 7 bases. This CDR3 comprises 15 residues. With 0 bases clipped from V and 4 bases from J, the junction kept 3 bases outside the gene matches. CDR1 is SGHTA, CDR2 FQGNSA, per germline. CDR3 sequence reads: CASSLAGTEYNEQFF. CDR3 sequence (DNA): TGTGCCAGCAGCTTAGCTGGGACAGAATACAATGAGCAGTTCTTC.

V and J are TRBV28 and TRBJ2-7; no definite D call. This CDR3 is 17 amino acids long. V was trimmed by 1 base and J by 1 base, leaving 17 bases between them. The germline gives CDR1 MDHEN, CDR2 SYDVKM. The CDR3 loop is CASSLFPPTLSSYEQYF. In DNA, the CDR3 is TGTGCCAGCAGTTTATTCCCCCCTACCTTAAGTTCCTACGAGCAGTACTTC.

The rearrangement joins TRBV28 to TRBJ2-5; 11 bases agree with TRBD1. This CDR3 is built from 15 residues. V was pared by 3 bases and J by 5 bases, with 5 bases of the junction left unmatched. Germline assignment: CDR1 MDHEN and CDR2 SYDVKM. The CDR3 DNA reads TGTGCCAGCAGTTTTCCGGGACAGGGGGGGGAGACCCAGTACTTC. As protein: CASSFPGQGGETQYF.

Details on this clone: The same CDR3 is also encoded by other DNA sequences in this sample. The rearrangement links TRBV7-6 to TRBJ2-1, with 8 positions matching TRBD2. Trimming removed 5 bases from V and 5 bases from J; junction bases left unmatched: 11. Germline V gene lookup returns CDR1 SGHVS and CDR2 FNYEAQ. There are 16 residues in the CDR3. This CDR3 reads CASSPRASGGNNEQFF. CDR3 coding DNA: TGTGCCAGCAGCCCGCGGGCCAGCGGGGGAAACAATGAGCAGTTCTTC.

The chain uses TRBV4-1 and TRBJ2-1, with 7 bases matching TRBD1. The CDR3 contains 14 residues. Germline V CDR1 and CDR2: MGHRA, YSYEKL. V gave up 1 base and J gave up 6 bases; unmatched junction bases: 3. As DNA, the CDR3 is TGCGCCAGCAGCCAAGTAGACAGGGCCAATGAGCAGTTCTTC. Encoded protein: CASSQVDRANEQFF.